This T cell receptor (beta chain) was sequenced during a study of siplizumab effects on memory and regulatory T cells. Study-wide results and caveats: Just a small share of alloreactive clones was traced back to unstimulated subsets. Whether the proliferating Tregs (from siplizumab cultures) were suppressive was not confirmed. Where siplizumab was present, mappable alloreactive CD4+ clones averaged roughly 72% Treg-derived, compared with more than 25% in controls. Apparently more diverse than memory cells, naive T cells also seemed major alloresponse contributors.

This clone was seen a single time. The target antigen is unknown. Some clones are missing from TCRdb's copy, which holds only in-frame ones; the method was immunoSEQ multiplex PCR. The sample holds about 91,000 clones, roughly 93% seen once. CDR3 length equals 12 residues. Germline V gives CDR1 MNHEY, CDR2 SMNVEV (reference sequence). Trimming removed 2 bases from V and 6 bases from J, with 7 bases in between. The sample comprised CD8+ T cells sorted from blood. The chain employs TRBV27 and TRBJ1-2; tentatively, D is TRBD1 (6 bases). This TCR came from a human donor in good health. The DNA for the CDR3 is TGTGCCAGCAGTTTAGGGGGCGATGGCTACACCTTC. This gives the protein CASSLGGDGYTF.